The 3 T cell receptor beta chains in this list originate from one sample, sequenced in a study of control samples from healthy donors and cancer patients. Sequencing was performed with immunoSEQ multiplex PCR; in TCRdb, only in-frame clones are kept and a portion is missing. Of some 120,000 clones in the sample, about 86% are singletons; the top ten hold 9% to 14%. Sequenced input: blood. All receptors derive from a man aged 25 to 45 in good health.

In its sample, this clone was seen many times. The chain links TRBV2 to TRBJ1-2; 8 bases map to TRBD1. V lost 6 bases to trimming and J lost 8 bases; unmatched junction nucleotides: 8. The CDR3 loop spans 13 amino acids. Germline V lookup: CDR1 SNHLY, CDR2 FYNNEI. DNA of the CDR3: TGTGCCAGCAGAGACGACAGGGGCTGGGGCTACACCTTC. Its translation: CASRDDRGWGYTF.

The rearrangement uses TRBV24-1 and TRBJ1-5, with D possibly TRBD1 on 5 matching bases. V was cut by 6 bases and J by 8 bases, with 13 bases left in between. The CDR3 is 13 residues long. Germline V gene sequence: CDR1 KGHDR, CDR2 SFDVKD. DNA for the CDR3: TGTGCCACCAGTCAGGGAGGTAATAAGCCCCAGCATTTT. It translates to CATSQGGNKPQHF.

The genes are TRBV12-3 or TRBV12-4 and TRBJ2-1, with D hard to call. The CDR3 runs 13 residues. Trimming took 7 bases from V and 8 from J, leaving 15 bases between them. The CDR3 nucleotides read TGTGCCAGCACCCCCGACTGGGGTGATGAGCAGTTCTTC. It codes for CASTPDWGDEQFF.